A single sample is the source of the 21 T cell receptor beta chains below, sequenced in a study of T cells in localized non-small cell lung cancer (dated by TCRdb to between 2020 and 2021). To prepare the library, the immunoSEQ multiplex PCR assay was applied. TCRdb re-hosts the immuneACCESS table, in-frame sequences only. Its copies lack some clones; in the studies checked, an unresolved V gene accounts for under half of them, and the cause for the rest is not known. Counted in this sample were some 19,000 clones; 65% to 85% of them appeared once. The ten largest clones represent 2% to 3% of the sample. The source was peripheral blood, collected before any cancer treatment. Receptors were obtained from a man aged 40-75 years with stage I lung adenocarcinoma.

The rearrangement uses TRBV5-8 and TRBJ2-3, with TRBD2 identical over 8 bases. The CDR3 is 14 residues long. Germline loops: CDR1 SGHTS, CDR2 YDEGEE. The V segment lost 10 bases and the J segment 2 bases; nucleotides outside the gene matches: 9. The chain's CDR3 is CAGRWRGATDTQYF. Here the CDR3 DNA reads TGTGCCGGAAGATGGCGGGGGGCCACAGATACGCAGTATTTT.

The chain uses TRBV6-5 and TRBJ2-1, with D maybe TRBD1 (6 bases). The V end lost 6 bases, the J end lost 4 bases, and 13 bases lay between the germline ends. Germline loops: CDR1 MNHEY, CDR2 SVGAGI. The CDR3 covers 14 residues. The CDR3 protein is CASSPGQSYNEQFF. The CDR3, as DNA: TGTGCCAGCAGCCCGGGACAATCGTACAATGAGCAGTTCTTC.

The chain carries TRBV13 and TRBJ2-7; D is possibly TRBD1 (6 bases). V was trimmed by 3 bases and J by 2 bases, leaving 8 bases between them. This CDR3 has 13 amino acids. Germline CDR1 reads PRHDT; CDR2 reads FYEKMQ (reference sequence). CDR3 in amino acids: CASSLNRAYEQYF. The CDR3 DNA reads TGTGCCAGCAGCTTGAACAGGGCCTACGAGCAGTACTTC.

The chain carries TRBV7-2 and TRBJ2-4; possible D gene TRBD2, 6 bases. Germline V gene sequence: CDR1 SGHTA, CDR2 FQGNSA. CDR3 length: 16 amino acids. Trimming took off 4 bases at V and 7 bases at J, with 20 bases between the two ends. The DNA of the CDR3 is TGTGCCAGCAGCTCCCTCCGTCGGGCGGGGAGTAACATTCAGTACTTC. Translating it yields CASSSLRRAGSNIQYF.

The J gene is TRBJ2-3, the V gene TRBV2; 14 bases align to TRBD2. CDR1 and CDR2 (germline): SNHLY, FYNNEI. V lost 4 bases and J lost 7; bases outside the gene matches: 7. CDR3 length: 16 amino acids. The CDR3 reads CASSGETSGGANTQYF. The CDR3 DNA reads TGTGCCAGCAGTGGGGAGACTAGCGGGGGGGCCAATACGCAGTATTTT.

J is TRBJ1-2 and V is TRBV28; D gene ambiguous. The CDR3 is made up of 12 amino acids. V lost 5 bases and J lost 4, with 8 bases in between. In germline, CDR1 is MDHEN, CDR2 SYDVKM. CDR3 region: CASSLRLYGYTF. The CDR3 DNA follows: TGTGCCAGCAGTCTACGACTCTATGGCTACACCTTC.

This chain links TRBV5-4 with TRBJ2-5, with TRBD1 matching 8 bases. This CDR3 has 15 amino acids. Germline V gene sequence: CDR1 SGHNT, CDR2 YYREEE (reference sequence). The J segment lost 3 bases and the V segment lost 4 bases, leaving 8 bases of the junction unmatched. CDR3 coding DNA: TGTGCCAGCAGCGTGTGGGACAGGCGAGAAGAGACCCAGTACTTC. This encodes CASSVWDRREETQYF.

The chain carries TRBV6-6 and TRBJ2-1; 9 bases fit TRBD2. The CDR3 is 15 amino acids. With V trimmed by 2 bases and J by 2 bases, 1 base remained unmatched. Germline V lookup: CDR1 MNHNY, CDR2 SVGAGI (reference sequence). Here the CDR3 DNA reads TGTGCCAGCAGTTACGAGCGGGAGGCCTACAATGAGCAGTTCTTC. Its translation: CASSYEREAYNEQFF.

The chain joins TRBV19 to TRBJ1-5; tentatively, D is TRBD1 (5 bases). Trimming stripped 8 bases from V and 2 bases from J, with 25 bases between. CDR3 length equals 18 residues. Germline lookup yields CDR1 LNHDA and CDR2 SQIVND (reference sequence). CDR3 nucleotide sequence: TGTGCCAGTTACCCCCCAGTACAGGCCGGCCTGCGCAATCAGCCCCAGCATTTT. Residues: CASYPPVQAGLRNQPQHF.

The J gene is TRBJ2-5, the V gene TRBV13, with 8 bases that match TRBD2. The CDR3 has 14 amino acids. CDR1 is PRHDT and CDR2 is FYEKMQ in the germline V gene (reference sequence). V was clipped by 7 bases and J by 5 bases; unmatched bases: 9. This chain's CDR3 is CASKISGSWETQYF. CDR3 nucleotides: TGTGCCAGCAAAATCAGCGGGAGCTGGGAGACCCAGTACTTC.

The chain combines TRBV29-1 with TRBJ2-3; no clear D. Germline V CDR1 and CDR2: SQVTM, ANQGSEA. The CDR3 contains 13 residues. The V gene lost 2 bases and the J gene lost 1 base, with 7 bases spanning the gap. CDR3 nucleotide sequence: TGCAGCGTTGAAAGTGGGGGCACAGATACGCAGTATTTT. Its translation: CSVESGGTDTQYF.

The CDR3 protein is CASSYLGEDQPQHF. The CDR3 DNA reads TGTGCCAGCAGTTACTTAGGGGAGGATCAGCCCCAGCATTTT. The rearrangement uses TRBV6-6 and TRBJ1-5, with D possibly being TRBD1 (5 bases). The V end was cut by 1 base, the J end by 5 bases, with 9 bases between. The CDR3 has 14 amino acids. CDR1 MNHNY and CDR2 SVGAGI come from the germline V gene (reference sequence).

The chain uses TRBV7-2 and TRBJ1-2; 7 nucleotides align to TRBD1. CDR1 and CDR2 from the germline V gene are SGHTA and FQGNSA. The CDR3 length is 13 residues. V was clipped by 5 bases and J by 9 bases; unmatched bases: 9. CDR3 sequence reads: CASSPTRQGSYTF. CDR3 nucleotides: TGTGCCAGCAGCCCCACCCGACAGGGAAGCTACACCTTC.

The genes are TRBV2 and TRBJ2-7; TRBD1 matches at 7 bases. This CDR3 is 12 amino acids long. CDR1 and CDR2 (germline): SNHLY, FYNNEI. The trim removed 4 bases at V and 4 bases at J, leaving 1 base unmatched. CDR3 sequence: CASSVQGYEQYF. The CDR3 DNA reads as TGTGCCAGCAGTGTACAGGGGTACGAGCAGTACTTC.

The V gene is TRBV4-3, the J gene TRBJ1-2, with D hard to call. CDR1 and CDR2 (germline): LGHNA, YSLEER. The CDR3 totals 15 residues. Trimming left V 1 base short and J 3 bases short, with 12 bases between. CDR3 residues: CASSQGGSSHYGYTF. The CDR3, as DNA: TGCGCCAGCAGCCAAGGAGGGAGTTCCCACTATGGCTACACCTTC.

This clone was observed a few times. This rearrangement joins TRBV4-1 to TRBJ2-1; 10 bases are a match to TRBD2. V lost 2 bases, J lost 7 bases, and 8 bases stayed unmatched. The CDR3 sequence is 16 residues long. Germline values: CDR1 MGHRA, CDR2 YSYEKL. The CDR3 region has the DNA TGCGCCAGCAGCCAACGACAAGCGGGAGGGCAGAATGAGCAGTTCTTC. Translation: CASSQRQAGGQNEQFF.

The chain combines TRBV7-3 with TRBJ2-1; 8 bases align to TRBD2. Unmatched junction bases numbered 6, after V lost 5 bases and J lost 0 bases. This CDR3 has 16 amino acids. CDR1 SGHTA and CDR2 FQGTGA come from the germline V gene. CDR3 DNA: TGTGCCAGCAGCGTTACCGGGACTAGCTCCTACAATGAGCAGTTCTTC. It encodes CASSVTGTSSYNEQFF.

The chain is built from TRBV6-6 and TRBJ2-3; no clear D. This CDR3 is built from 14 residues. Germline V CDR1 and CDR2: MNHNY, SVGAGI (reference sequence). V lost 3 bases to trimming and J lost 5 bases, with 12 bases between them. The CDR3 DNA sequence: TGTGCCAGCAGTTATGGGCCAGGCCAAGATACGCAGTATTTT. It codes for CASSYGPGQDTQYF.

This rearrangement joins TRBV29-1 to TRBJ2-7, with a weak D call TRBD1 (6 bases). This CDR3 comprises 13 residues. Germline lookup yields CDR1 SQVTM and CDR2 ANQGSEA. V was clipped by 2 bases and J by 3 bases, with 11 bases between them. CDR3 coding DNA: TGCAGCGTTGAAATAGCAGGGGACTACGAGCAGTACTTC. Its translation is CSVEIAGDYEQYF.

V usage is TRBV4-2 and J usage is TRBJ2-1; the match to TRBD2 covers 13 bases. This CDR3 has 19 amino acids. V lost 4 bases, J lost 1 base, and 10 bases stayed unmatched. CDR1 is LGHNA, CDR2 YNFKEQ, per germline. The CDR3: CASSPAGLAGPNSYNEQFF. The CDR3 coding sequence is TGTGCCAGCAGCCCGGCGGGACTAGCGGGACCCAATTCCTACAATGAGCAGTTCTTC.

The chain links TRBV28 to TRBJ2-2; D gene uncertain. Germline V gene data show CDR1 as MDHEN and CDR2 as SYDVKM. The CDR3 has 14 amino acids. Trimming took off 3 bases at V and 4 bases at J, with 9 bases between the two ends. The CDR3 DNA reads TGTGCCAGCAGTTTTCTCTCCGCCACCGGGGAGCTGTTTTTT. Amino acid sequence: CASSFLSATGELFF.